This T cell receptor beta chain was captured in a study of blood T cell repertoires in COVID-19. At the level of the study: Samples of COVID-19 (acute and convalescent) were obtained from the United States, Italy and Spain. PBMCs, B-cell-depleted T cells, or T cells were the source of the cDNA or gDNA that made up the material.

Germline V gene data show CDR1 as SGHRS and CDR2 as YFSETQ. This CDR3 region has 18 residues. Trimming at V came to 0 bases and at J to 5 bases, leaving 6 bases not matched to a gene. Per the study methods: Nucleated cell counts were estimated from reference gene primer amplification. Clones were sequenced by immunoSEQ multiplex PCR, and TCRdb holds only the in-frame ones, with some missing. V and J calls and clone size follow that table, whereas D and trimming were derived from the DNA. The table lists 70,000 to 80,000 clones, roughly 86% of them singletons. This clone was seen only a few times. J is TRBJ1-6 and V is TRBV5-1; TRBD1 aligns across 12 bases. The source is a woman in her 50s with acute or convalescent COVID-19. The specimen was peripheral blood. The CDR3 sequence: CASSLGDRGLKNNSPLHF. Written as DNA, the CDR3 is TGCGCCAGCAGCTTGGGGGACAGGGGGCTAAAAAATAATTCACCCCTCCACTTT.